The next 25 T cell receptor beta chains were all read from a single sample in a study of T cell clones after liver transplantation (dated by TCRdb to the late 2010s). Preparation of the library involved the immunoSEQ multiplex PCR assay. Not all clones reach the TCRdb copy of this immuneACCESS table, which keeps in-frame sequences only. Checked studies attribute under half of the gap to unresolved V genes and leave the rest unexplained. The table for this sample lists roughly 65,000 clones; about 92% of them were counted only once. 0.95% to 1% of the sample rests with the top ten. The specimen comprised CD4+ T cells from blood, sampled less than 27 months after liver transplant. The receptor source for this set is a human patient who received a liver transplant. Following a transplant, a fraction of the T cells may be traceable to the graft donor.

The chain employs TRBV6-1 and TRBJ2-7, with 7 bases identical to TRBD1. Looked up from germline, CDR1 is MNHNS and CDR2 is SASEGT. J lost 4 bases, V lost 5 bases, and 5 bases had no gene match. The CDR3 has 13 amino acids. The CDR3 nucleotides read TGTGCCAGCAGTCTGGACAGGCCATACGAGCAGTACTTC. Amino acids: CASSLDRPYEQYF.

This clone was seen only once. This chain links TRBV2 with TRBJ2-7, with 11 nucleotides matching TRBD1. The CDR3 runs 14 residues. Losses at the gene ends were 6 bases for V and 5 bases for J; bases not matched to a gene: 6. Germline V gene data show CDR1 as SNHLY and CDR2 as FYNNEI. The CDR3: CASRMDRGLDEQYF. The CDR3 DNA reads TGTGCCAGCAGGATGGACAGGGGGCTCGACGAGCAGTACTTC.

The chain couples TRBV27 to TRBJ2-1; no reliable D call. Trimming took 6 bases from V and 10 from J, leaving 19 bases between them. The CDR3 sequence is 14 residues long. The V gene's germline CDR1 is MNHEY and CDR2 SMNVEV (reference sequence). The CDR3 nucleotides are TGTGCCAGCAGGCCCATCTCGGGCGAACAGGAGCAGTTCTTC. Residues: CASRPISGEQEQFF.

In nucleotides, the CDR3 is TGTGCCAGCAGCGTTGGTGACAATGAGCAGTTCTTC. Protein: CASSVGDNEQFF. The chain employs TRBV5-4 and TRBJ2-1; no firm D call. Germline-derived CDR1 and CDR2 are SGHNT and YYREEE (reference sequence). V gave up 4 bases and J gave up 5 bases, with 7 bases separating them. The CDR3 spans 12 residues.

This clone showed up just once. CDR3 in amino acids: CATLSGINTGELFF. CDR3 in DNA: TGTGCCACCCTTAGCGGGATAAACACCGGGGAGCTGTTTTTT. V usage is TRBV6-1 and J usage is TRBJ2-2; TRBD2 matches at 8 bases. This CDR3 comprises 14 residues. The germline CDR1 and CDR2 sequences are MNHNS and SASEGT. Trimming at V came to 10 bases and at J to 2 bases, leaving 6 bases not matched to a gene.

The CDR3: CSFIKQGRRETQYF. For the CDR3, the DNA is TGCAGCTTTATAAAACAGGGGCGGCGGGAGACCCAGTACTTC. The chain combines TRBV29-1 with TRBJ2-5; 7 bases line up with TRBD1. Unmatched junction bases numbered 14, after V lost 8 bases and J lost 5 bases. Germline V gene data show CDR1 as SQVTM and CDR2 as ANQGSEA. This CDR3 spans 14 amino acids.

The V and J genes are TRBV19 and TRBJ2-1; D might be TRBD2 (5 bases). The V and J ends lost 5 bases and 1 base respectively, with 9 bases between them. The CDR3 covers 14 residues. Germline V CDR1 and CDR2: LNHDA, SQIVND (reference sequence). This CDR3 reads CASSETGSYNEQFF. CDR3 sequence (DNA): TGTGCCAGTAGTGAAACGGGATCCTACAATGAGCAGTTCTTC.

The chain recombines TRBV29-1 with TRBJ2-7, with 7 positions matching TRBD1. Germline-derived CDR1 and CDR2 are SQVTM and ANQGSEA. V lost 6 bases and J lost 0; bases outside the gene matches: 8. CDR3 length: 14 residues. As DNA, the CDR3 is TGCAGCGTGGCTTGGACAGGAGACTCCTACGAGCAGTACTTC. This translates into CSVAWTGDSYEQYF.

This chain uses TRBV6-6 with TRBJ2-3; TRBD2 matches at 8 bases. Per the germline V gene, CDR1 is MNHNY and CDR2 is SVGAGI (reference sequence). This CDR3 region has 15 residues. With 1 base clipped from V and 5 bases from J, the junction kept 5 bases outside the gene matches. This CDR3 is CASSYFSTSGDTQYF. CDR3 in DNA: TGTGCCAGCAGTTACTTTTCAACTAGCGGAGATACGCAGTATTTT.

The chain recombines TRBV18 with TRBJ2-4; TRBD1 aligns across 10 bases. The CDR3 has 16 amino acids. Germline loops: CDR1 KGHSH, CDR2 LQKENI. V lost 1 base, J lost 2 bases, and 2 bases stayed unmatched. The CDR3 nucleotides read TGTGCCAGCTCACCACTGGGACAGGGGCCCAAAAACATTCAGTACTTC. This translates into CASSPLGQGPKNIQYF.

This chain uses TRBV5-1 with TRBJ2-3, with a weak D call TRBD1 (6 bases). V lost 3 bases and J 2 bases, leaving 7 bases between the germline ends. Per the germline V gene, CDR1 is SGHRS and CDR2 is YFSETQ. This CDR3 is built from 13 residues. The CDR3 nucleotides are TGCGCCAGCAGCTGGGACAACACAGATACGCAGTATTTT. It is translated as CASSWDNTDTQYF.

The chain links TRBV10-3 to TRBJ2-5; 10 nucleotides line up with TRBD1. V dropped 4 bases and J dropped 4; count of bases not matched to a gene: 9. This CDR3 has 16 residues. Germline assignment: CDR1 ENHRY and CDR2 SYGVKD. This CDR3 is CAISGSSGDRGETQYF. The DNA of the CDR3 is TGTGCCATCAGTGGTTCATCTGGGGACAGGGGAGAGACCCAGTACTTC.

This chain links TRBV7-8 with TRBJ2-7; TRBD1 agrees at 7 bases. Germline V CDR1 and CDR2: SGHVS, FQNEAQ. This CDR3 is built from 14 residues. J was trimmed by 6 bases and V by 4 bases; bases with no gene match: 9. The CDR3 loop is CASSSPGQAAEQYF. The CDR3 region has the DNA TGTGCCAGCAGCTCCCCAGGACAGGCCGCCGAGCAGTACTTC.

The CDR3 region is CASSQEHLSGKDNEQFF. As DNA, the CDR3 is TGCGCCAGCAGCCAAGAACATTTGAGCGGGAAGGATAATGAGCAGTTCTTC. This chain connects TRBV4-1 to TRBJ2-1, with 7 bases fitting TRBD2. J gave up 7 bases and V 0 bases, and 12 bases lay outside the gene matches. Germline CDR1 and CDR2: MGHRA and YSYEKL. CDR3 length equals 17 residues.

This chain links TRBV7-9 with TRBJ2-3, with no clear D. Germline CDR1 is SEHNR and CDR2 is FQNEAQ (reference sequence). Trimming stripped 7 bases from V and 2 bases from J, with 13 bases between. CDR3 length: 14 residues. The chain's CDR3 is CASNRLDFTDTQYF. The CDR3 bases are TGTGCCAGCAATAGGCTAGACTTCACAGATACGCAGTATTTT.

V usage is TRBV5-1 and J usage is TRBJ2-3, with 7 positions matching TRBD1. This CDR3 is 15 amino acids long. Trimming removed 3 bases from V and 7 bases from J; junction bases left unmatched: 11. Per germline, CDR1 SGHRS and CDR2 YFSETQ. The CDR3 protein is CASSSKGAVTNTQYF. CDR3 bases: TGCGCCAGCAGCTCCAAGGGGGCTGTGACAAATACGCAGTATTTT.

The V call is TRBV18, the J call TRBJ2-3; D is unclear. The germline V and J ends were trimmed by 3 bases and 4 bases, with 8 bases remaining between them. CDR1 and CDR2 from the germline V gene are KGHSH and LQKENI. The CDR3 runs 13 residues. Written as DNA, the CDR3 is TGTGCCAGCTCACCGCAGGCCCCAGATACGCAGTATTTT. As protein: CASSPQAPDTQYF.

The V and J genes are TRBV30 and TRBJ2-2; D not certain. Germline CDR1 is GTSNPN and CDR2 is SVGIG (reference sequence). The V and J ends lost 1 base and 6 bases respectively, with 6 bases between them. This CDR3 has 12 amino acids. In nucleotides, the CDR3 is TGTGCCTGGAGTGAGTTGGCCGGGGAGCTGTTTTTT. It translates to CAWSELAGELFF.

The V gene is TRBV5-1, the J gene TRBJ2-2; D not resolved. Germline V gene lookup returns CDR1 SGHRS and CDR2 YFSETQ. V gave up 0 bases and J gave up 2 bases, with 2 bases separating them. This CDR3 has 13 residues. As DNA, the CDR3 is TGCGCCAGCAGCTTGGATAACACCGGGGAGCTGTTTTTT. Translated: CASSLDNTGELFF.

The genes are TRBV7-2 and TRBJ2-5; 8 bases are a match to TRBD1. The CDR3 spans 17 residues. Germline V CDR1 and CDR2: SGHTA, FQGNSA. V gave up 1 base and J gave up 0 bases; unmatched junction bases: 7. The CDR3 sequence: CASSLGPGQAYQETQYF. CDR3 coding DNA: TGTGCCAGCAGCTTAGGGCCGGGACAGGCCTACCAAGAGACCCAGTACTTC.

The chain couples TRBV15 to TRBJ2-3; 8 nucleotides align to TRBD1. The CDR3 covers 15 residues. Per the germline V gene, CDR1 is LNHNV and CDR2 is YYDKDF (reference sequence). The V segment lost 1 base and the J segment 4 bases; nucleotides outside the gene matches: 4. CDR3 in DNA: TGTGCCACCAGCAGAGCCGGGACAGGCGCAGATACGCAGTATTTT. Amino acids: CATSRAGTGADTQYF.

The chain combines TRBV15 with TRBJ1-1; perhaps TRBD1 as D (5 bases). Deletions cut 1 base from V and 3 bases from J, with 12 bases between. Germline CDR1 reads LNHNV; CDR2 reads YYDKDF (reference sequence). CDR3 length: 15 amino acids. CDR3 residues: CATSRVDQGDTEAFF. In DNA, the CDR3 is TGTGCCACCAGCAGAGTCGACCAAGGGGACACTGAAGCTTTCTTT.

Only a few counts were recorded for this clone. The chain carries TRBV5-4 and TRBJ2-2; 9 bases match TRBD2. CDR1 and CDR2 from the germline V gene are SGHNT and YYREEE (reference sequence). The CDR3 contains 16 residues. V lost 6 bases and J lost 2; bases outside the gene matches: 8. The CDR3 spells CASTLTSGFNTGELFF. CDR3 coding DNA: TGTGCCAGCACGCTAACTAGCGGGTTTAACACCGGGGAGCTGTTTTTT.

The chain joins TRBV4-1 to TRBJ2-7, with D perhaps being TRBD1 or TRBD2 (5 bases each). CDR1 and CDR2 from the germline V gene are MGHRA and YSYEKL. The CDR3 is 16 residues long. The V and J ends lost 4 bases and 3 bases respectively, with 19 bases between them. CDR3 bases: TGCGCCAGCAGCCTCGGAGGAACGGGACGTTTCTACGAGCAGTACTTC. Protein product: CASSLGGTGRFYEQYF.

The chain is built from TRBV5-8 and TRBJ2-7; TRBD1 aligns across 8 bases. Trimming removed 0 bases from V and 6 bases from J; junction bases left unmatched: 5. The CDR3 contains 14 residues. Germline V gene lookup returns CDR1 SGHTS and CDR2 YDEGEE. CDR3 protein: CASSLEDRALEQYF. The CDR3, as DNA: TGTGCCAGCAGCTTGGAGGACAGGGCCCTCGAGCAGTACTTC.